Given below is one TCR beta chain in context. The sample is drawn from a study of T cells in Graves' hyperthyroidism and ophthalmopathy. Newly diagnosed patients aged 18 to 65 had hyperthyroidism of under 2 months' duration. Diagnostic assessment was based on clinical symptoms, serum thyroxine and TRAb, thyroid ultrasound and orbital computed tomography. This CDR3 has 13 residues. Trimming took off 6 bases at V and 2 bases at J, with 11 bases between the two ends. Amplified TCR beta CDR3 regions came from RNA transcripts. During a first-round RT-PCR of the TCR CDR3, the HTBI primer set was used. TCRdb used MiXCR to reprocess the multiplex PCR reads, holding one entry per CDR3 protein. The sample holds just over 550,000 distinct CDR3 sequences; around 42% are singletons and the top ten take approximately 8.2%.

The clonotype was recovered from a woman younger than 35 with Graves' hyperthyroidism. Sequencing input: peripheral blood or thyroid tissue (not recorded which). This chain uses TRBV12-3 or TRBV12-4 with TRBJ2-7; tentative D call: TRBD2 (5 bases). CDR3 DNA sequence: TGTGCCAGCAGATACGGACTGGCCTACGAGCAGTACTTC. It is translated as CASRYGLAYEQYF.